These 9 T cell receptor beta chains were all obtained from the same sample, sequenced in a study of blood T cell repertoires in COVID-19. The repertoire was sequenced with immunoSEQ multiplex PCR; TCRdb's copy has only in-frame clones and lacks some. This sample has 400,000 or so clones, with approximately 90% found just once. The material sequenced was peripheral blood. These receptors were taken from a man between 18 and 29 years old with COVID-19, enrolled during active disease.

This rearrangement joins TRBV24-1 to TRBJ2-2, with 11 bases identical to TRBD2. Germline assignment: CDR1 KGHDR and CDR2 SFDVKD. The CDR3 length is 13 residues. V lost 12 bases, J lost 5 bases, and 4 bases stayed unmatched. CDR3 sequence (DNA): TGTGCCGCGGGGACTAGCGGTACCGGGGAGCTGTTTTTT. Its translation is CAAGTSGTGELFF.

This clone appeared a single time. The chain uses TRBV6-5 and TRBJ2-3, with TRBD2 identical over 7 bases. The CDR3 spans 12 residues. The germline V gene encodes CDR1 MNHEY and CDR2 SVGAGI. V gave up 5 bases and J gave up 6 bases; unmatched junction bases: 2. CDR3 nucleotide sequence: TGTGCCAGCAGTCGGGGAGGGGATACGCAGTATTTT. It yields the protein CASSRGGDTQYF.

The V call is TRBV6-1, the J call TRBJ1-3, with unresolved D. The CDR3 runs 17 residues. Germline V gene data show CDR1 as MNHNS and CDR2 as SASEGT. Trimming pared 0 bases from V and 0 bases from J, leaving 12 bases between. Here the CDR3 DNA reads TGTGCCAGCAGTGAAGCGCTTGGGCTGCTCTCTGGAAACACCATATATTTT. Its protein product is CASSEALGLLSGNTIYF.

This rearrangement joins TRBV5-1 to TRBJ2-2; possible D gene TRBD2, 5 bases. V was clipped by 2 bases and J by 0 bases, with 8 bases between them. The CDR3 totals 15 residues. The germline CDR1 and CDR2 sequences are SGHRS and YFSETQ. This CDR3 is CASSFDGANTGELFF. CDR3 DNA: TGCGCCAGCAGCTTCGACGGGGCGAACACCGGGGAGCTGTTTTTT.

This clone was seen a single time. The chain combines TRBV4-1 with TRBJ2-2; 10 positions agree with TRBD1. Germline loops: CDR1 MGHRA, CDR2 YSYEKL. This CDR3 spans 13 amino acids. J gave up 7 bases and V 6 bases, and 2 bases lay outside the gene matches. CDR3 in amino acids: CASSRTGGGELFF. The CDR3 coding sequence is TGCGCCAGCAGTCGGACAGGGGGCGGGGAGCTGTTTTTT.

The chain joins TRBV6-5 to TRBJ1-1, with 7 bases identical to TRBD1. This CDR3 has 13 amino acids. In germline, CDR1 is MNHEY, CDR2 SVGAGI. The V gene end was trimmed by 5 bases and the J gene end by 3 bases; junction bases not matched to a gene: 3. For the CDR3, the DNA is TGTGCCAGCAGTAGGGGGACAGACACTGAAGCTTTCTTT. Amino acid sequence: CASSRGTDTEAFF.

The V gene is TRBV6-4, the J gene TRBJ2-3; unclear D gene. This CDR3 spans 15 amino acids. Germline V CDR1 and CDR2: MRHNA, SNTAGT. V lost 0 bases and J lost 2, with 9 bases in between. Here the CDR3 reads CASSDSAGSTDTQYF. DNA of the CDR3: TGTGCCAGCAGTGACTCGGCAGGTTCCACAGATACGCAGTATTTT.

This chain uses TRBV6-6 with TRBJ2-7; 8 bases fit TRBD1. Germline CDR1 and CDR2: MNHNY and SVGAGI (reference sequence). The CDR3 sequence is 14 residues long. V lost 2 bases and J lost 5; bases outside the gene matches: 5. Written as DNA, the CDR3 is TGTGCCAGCAGTTACCAGGGGGCAAGGGACGAGCAGTACTTC. Its protein is CASSYQGARDEQYF.

This rearrangement joins TRBV6-5 to TRBJ2-7; TRBD1 is a possible D gene (6 bases). V lost 6 bases, J lost 6 bases, and 18 bases lay in between. This CDR3 is 14 amino acids long. Germline CDR1 reads MNHEY; CDR2 reads SVGAGI. CDR3 loop: CASRIQGGSSEQYF. Written as DNA, the CDR3 is TGTGCCAGCAGAATCCAAGGGGGTAGCTCCGAGCAGTACTTC.